This TCR beta chain was sequenced for a study of T-cell memory formation after mild COVID-19 (TCRdb year 2021). At the level of the whole study: Most TCR sequence clusters were specific to one of the two donors. T-cell clones expanding and contracting after mild COVID-19 in two donors were tracked by longitudinal TCRalpha and TCRbeta repertoire sequencing. Two young, previously healthy adult volunteers, one female and one male, were included in the cohort.

This clonotype was counted a few times. Its specific antigen is unknown. No base-level quality is on record; no much larger clone is a single base apart. Ficoll-Paque density gradient centrifugation was used to isolate PBMCs. Instrument used: Illumina NovaSeq 6000. Using 5'RACE with constant-segment primers, TCRalpha and TCRbeta cDNA libraries were constructed, with sample barcodes and unique molecular identifiers added in the process. Trizol reagent was used to extract RNA from every sample. Amplification of the libraries took two PCR steps, and the second step added a second sample barcode plus Illumina TruSeq adapters. Sequencing of the libraries was done on an Illumina NovaSeq, producing 2 x 150 bp paired-end reads. The study's processing was this. Reads were demultiplexed and collapsed into UMI-guided consensus sequences with migec v1.2.7. Using mixcr v2.1.11, the UMI consensuses were aligned to TRA and TRB V and J templates and assembled into clonotypes. A clonotype was counted as expanded or contracted only when both edgeR and NoisET called the clonotype significant, with the noise models trained on biological replicates. edgeR calls used a false discovery rate-adjusted p below 0.01 and a log2 fold-change threshold of 1. As an exploratory analysis of dynamics, max-normalized trajectories of the 1000 most abundant clonotypes were examined with PCA combined with hierarchical clustering. Each responding clone was given a CD4 or CD8 phenotype based on the CD4+ and CD8+ repertoires, which had been sequenced separately. The public reads were quality trimmed at Q25 with fastp and then assembled into clones with MiXCR by TCRdb, keeping productive beta chains. Rows with a matching CDR3 protein are joined into one entry that keeps the most common DNA and genes. The authors' filters were not applied to this entry. This sample comprises 200,000 to 250,000 distinct CDR3 sequences, roughly a tenth of them detected only once. The top ten hold just over 3% of the sample.

The germline V gene specifies MNHEY as CDR1 and SVGAGI as CDR2. Measured from the cysteine to the phenylalanine, the CDR3 is 15 residues long. Only CDR3 DNA is held: 45 bases, read in frame from base 1. Ends trimmed: V by 4 bases, J by 6 bases; bases unmatched to a gene: 5. The full study reports these points: Contracting CD4+ clones appeared mostly in the CM and EM memory subsets, whereas CD8+ clones were enriched in EMRA. The second-wave clones that peaked on day 37 were not confirmed to be SARS-CoV-2 specific. Some responding clones were detected in pre-infection memory, suggesting pre-existing cross-reactive memory T cells joined the SARS-CoV-2 response. Clones that contracted from day 15 to 85 showed balanced CD4/CD8 phenotypes, whereas a second wave of clones that expanded from day 15 to 37 leaned towards CD4+. The study included only a couple of mild cases, and larger cohorts that include severe cases with pre-infection samples were judged to be necessary.

The sequencing input was PBMCs or a T cell subset sorted from them (not recorded which). This TCR was recovered from a young man who had mild COVID-19 (a few samples of this study predate the infection). The sample titles of this study are shuffled in the database, so cell type and time point are left out; the donor was told from shared clones. The chain employs TRBV6-5 and TRBJ2-2, with TRBD1 matching 10 junction bases. The DNA sequence is given as TGTGCCAGCAGTTCGACAGGGGGCGTCTCCGGGGAGCTGTTTTTT. Its protein reads: CASSSTGGVSGELFF.